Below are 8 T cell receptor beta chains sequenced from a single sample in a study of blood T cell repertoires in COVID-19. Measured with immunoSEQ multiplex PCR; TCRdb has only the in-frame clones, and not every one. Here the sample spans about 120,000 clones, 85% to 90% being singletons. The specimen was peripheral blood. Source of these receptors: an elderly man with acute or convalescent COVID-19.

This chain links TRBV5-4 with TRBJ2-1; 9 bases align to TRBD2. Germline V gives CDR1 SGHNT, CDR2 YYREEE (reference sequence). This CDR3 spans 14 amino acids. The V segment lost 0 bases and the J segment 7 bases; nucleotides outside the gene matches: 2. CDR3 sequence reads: CASSLVAGGNEQFF. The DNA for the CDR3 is TGTGCCAGCAGCTTGGTGGCGGGGGGGAATGAGCAGTTCTTC.

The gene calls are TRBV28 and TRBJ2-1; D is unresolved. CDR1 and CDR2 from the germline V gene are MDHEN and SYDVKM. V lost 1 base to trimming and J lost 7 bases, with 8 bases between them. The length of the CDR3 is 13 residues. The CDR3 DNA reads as TGTGCCAGCAGTTTATTGCGGTATAATGAGCAGTTCTTC. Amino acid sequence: CASSLLRYNEQFF.

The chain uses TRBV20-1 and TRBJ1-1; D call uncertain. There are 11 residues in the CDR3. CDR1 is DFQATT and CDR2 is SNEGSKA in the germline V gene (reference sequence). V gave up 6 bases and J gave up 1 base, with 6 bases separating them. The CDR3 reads CSASENTEAFF. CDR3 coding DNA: TGCAGTGCATCAGAGAACACTGAAGCTTTCTTT.

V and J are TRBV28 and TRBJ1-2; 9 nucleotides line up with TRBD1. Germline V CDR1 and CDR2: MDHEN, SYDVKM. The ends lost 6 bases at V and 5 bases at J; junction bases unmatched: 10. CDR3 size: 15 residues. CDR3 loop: CASSQPIGTGYGYTF. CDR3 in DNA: TGTGCCAGCAGCCAACCGATCGGGACAGGGTATGGCTACACCTTC.

CDR3 in DNA: TGTGCCAGCAGTTTAGGGACTAGCGGACCGAACACCGGGGAGCTGTTTTTT. Residues: CASSLGTSGPNTGELFF. The chain is built from TRBV28 and TRBJ2-2; 11 bases are a match to TRBD2. Germline V gene sequence: CDR1 MDHEN, CDR2 SYDVKM. The CDR3 is 17 residues long. The ends lost 2 bases at V and 0 bases at J; junction bases unmatched: 2.

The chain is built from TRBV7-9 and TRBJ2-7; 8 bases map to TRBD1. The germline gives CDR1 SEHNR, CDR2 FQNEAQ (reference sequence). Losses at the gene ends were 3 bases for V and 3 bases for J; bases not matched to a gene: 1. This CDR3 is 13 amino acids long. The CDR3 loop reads CASSFGQGYEQYF. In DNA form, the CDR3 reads TGTGCCAGCAGCTTTGGACAGGGCTACGAGCAGTACTTC.

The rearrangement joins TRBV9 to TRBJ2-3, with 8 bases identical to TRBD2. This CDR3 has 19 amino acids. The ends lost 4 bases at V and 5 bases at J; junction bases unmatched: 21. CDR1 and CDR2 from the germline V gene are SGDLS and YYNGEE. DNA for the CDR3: TGTGCCAGCAGCAGAGGGTGGGGCCTAGCGGGCGCCGGGGAAGATACGCAGTATTTT. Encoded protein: CASSRGWGLAGAGEDTQYF.

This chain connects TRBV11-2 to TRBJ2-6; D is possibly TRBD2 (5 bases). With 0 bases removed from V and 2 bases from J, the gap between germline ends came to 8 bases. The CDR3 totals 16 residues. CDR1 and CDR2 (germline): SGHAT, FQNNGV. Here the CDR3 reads CASSLDWGAGANVLTF. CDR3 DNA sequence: TGTGCCAGCAGCTTAGATTGGGGAGCTGGGGCCAACGTCCTGACTTTC.